These T cell receptor beta chains were read from a single sample in a study of cytomegalovirus exposure and HLA in healthy donors. This table comes from immunoSEQ multiplex PCR, and its TCRdb copy is limited to in-frame clones, with some not included. This sample has 150,000 to 250,000 clones; roughly 85% occur once, and the top ten carry approximately 4.4%. Material: PBMCs. Source of these receptors: a woman aged 25 to 39 in good health and CMV-seropositive. Each CDR3 is given with its conserved first and last residue. Each record gives: CDR3 protein, J gene, clone size, D gene, V gene. D genes are given only for firm matches. The listing skips clone size in some rows; elsewhere it reads once, few, many or a size class.

cdr3_aa: CASSLFWSGQQETQYF
j_call: TRBJ2-5
clone_size: -
d_call: TRBD1
v_call: TRBV11-3

cdr3_aa: CASIFGTGTETQYF
j_call: TRBJ2-5
clone_size: -
d_call: TRBD1
v_call: TRBV11-2

cdr3_aa: CASSLFGTGVFETQYF
j_call: TRBJ2-5
clone_size: -
d_call: TRBD1
v_call: TRBV5-1

cdr3_aa: CACQAGGLGNIQYF
j_call: TRBJ2-4
clone_size: -
d_call: TRBD2
v_call: TRBV19

cdr3_aa: CASKAGYQETQYF
j_call: TRBJ2-5
clone_size: -
d_call: -
v_call: TRBV15

cdr3_aa: CASSLGRDDTEAFF
j_call: TRBJ1-1
clone_size: -
d_call: -
v_call: TRBV7-9

cdr3_aa: CASSRRSSGGNYEQYF
j_call: TRBJ2-7
clone_size: -
d_call: TRBD2
v_call: TRBV4-1

cdr3_aa: CATSGLTSSYNEQFF
j_call: TRBJ2-1
clone_size: -
d_call: -
v_call: TRBV15

cdr3_aa: CASSQGRAYEQYF
j_call: TRBJ2-7
clone_size: -
d_call: -
v_call: TRBV4-1

cdr3_aa: CASGRTQGYEQYF
j_call: TRBJ2-7
clone_size: -
d_call: -
v_call: TRBV6-5

cdr3_aa: CASAGLGPETQYF
j_call: TRBJ2-5
clone_size: few
d_call: -
v_call: TRBV6-5

cdr3_aa: CAWSLGSLYGYTF
j_call: TRBJ1-2
clone_size: -
d_call: -
v_call: TRBV30

cdr3_aa: CASSFRGYNEQFF
j_call: TRBJ2-1
clone_size: -
d_call: -
v_call: TRBV27

cdr3_aa: CASSSPPNSGGAGELFF
j_call: TRBJ2-2
clone_size: -
d_call: TRBD2
v_call: TRBV11-3

cdr3_aa: CASSTQLAGGGNEQFF
j_call: TRBJ2-1
clone_size: -
d_call: TRBD2
v_call: TRBV19

cdr3_aa: CASSLSGRGSYEQYF
j_call: TRBJ2-7
clone_size: few
d_call: -
v_call: TRBV7-2

cdr3_aa: CASSPMGGTNEKLFF
j_call: TRBJ1-4
clone_size: -
d_call: -
v_call: TRBV4-1

cdr3_aa: CASSELGAGERETQYF
j_call: TRBJ2-5
clone_size: -
d_call: -
v_call: TRBV25-1

cdr3_aa: CASSSSPVAAVAGGGNEQFF
j_call: TRBJ2-1
clone_size: -
d_call: TRBD2
v_call: TRBV7-7

cdr3_aa: CASSQDSFQETQYF
j_call: TRBJ2-5
clone_size: -
d_call: -
v_call: TRBV4-2

cdr3_aa: CASSPYEGNSYEQYF
j_call: TRBJ2-7
clone_size: -
d_call: -
v_call: TRBV4-3

cdr3_aa: CASSQVGSRQAFF
j_call: TRBJ1-1
clone_size: -
d_call: -
v_call: TRBV4-1

cdr3_aa: CASTSTVLNTEAFF
j_call: TRBJ1-1
clone_size: -
d_call: -
v_call: TRBV9

cdr3_aa: CASSKDLDRSQETQYF
j_call: TRBJ2-5
clone_size: -
d_call: -
v_call: TRBV11-3

cdr3_aa: CASSLLAGEETQYF
j_call: TRBJ2-5
clone_size: few
d_call: TRBD2
v_call: TRBV4-2

cdr3_aa: CASRTQGGYGYTF
j_call: TRBJ1-2
clone_size: -
d_call: -
v_call: TRBV2

cdr3_aa: CASSPLTGGTYEQYF
j_call: TRBJ2-7
clone_size: -
d_call: TRBD2
v_call: TRBV4-3

cdr3_aa: CASSSGQGVKPQHF
j_call: TRBJ1-5
clone_size: -
d_call: TRBD1
v_call: TRBV7-9

cdr3_aa: CAWRSSRVYGYTF
j_call: TRBJ1-2
clone_size: -
d_call: -
v_call: TRBV30

cdr3_aa: CASSSPAEAKNIQYF
j_call: TRBJ2-4
clone_size: -
d_call: -
v_call: TRBV7-9

cdr3_aa: CASSPDIFSSYNEQFF
j_call: TRBJ2-1
clone_size: -
d_call: -
v_call: TRBV5-1

cdr3_aa: CASSGLSVLPYGYTF
j_call: TRBJ1-2
clone_size: once
d_call: -
v_call: TRBV9

cdr3_aa: CASSLEAGGVIYHYGYTF
j_call: TRBJ1-2
clone_size: once
d_call: TRBD1
v_call: TRBV7-9

cdr3_aa: CASSSTRLGGTEAFF
j_call: TRBJ1-1
clone_size: -
d_call: -
v_call: TRBV6-5

cdr3_aa: CASSYLGRVTGELFF
j_call: TRBJ2-2
clone_size: -
d_call: -
v_call: TRBV6-5

cdr3_aa: CASSPHIPMTGRGTDTQYF
j_call: TRBJ2-3
clone_size: -
d_call: -
v_call: TRBV27

cdr3_aa: CASSFDISYEQYF
j_call: TRBJ2-7
clone_size: -
d_call: -
v_call: TRBV10-2